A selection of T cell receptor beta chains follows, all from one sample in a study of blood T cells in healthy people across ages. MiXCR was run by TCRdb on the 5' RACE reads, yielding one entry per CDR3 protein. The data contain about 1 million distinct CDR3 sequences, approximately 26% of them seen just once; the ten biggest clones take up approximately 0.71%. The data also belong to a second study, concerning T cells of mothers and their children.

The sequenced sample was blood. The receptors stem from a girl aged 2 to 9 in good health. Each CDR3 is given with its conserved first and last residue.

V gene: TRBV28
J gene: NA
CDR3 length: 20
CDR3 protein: CASSSLHLTSGRSWGNEQFF

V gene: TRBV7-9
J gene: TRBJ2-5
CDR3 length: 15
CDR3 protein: CASSLIAASQETQYF

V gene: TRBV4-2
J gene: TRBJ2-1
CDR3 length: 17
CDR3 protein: CASSQELGGGVYDEQFF

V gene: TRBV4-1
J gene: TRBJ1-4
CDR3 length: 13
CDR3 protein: CASSQFRGEKLFF

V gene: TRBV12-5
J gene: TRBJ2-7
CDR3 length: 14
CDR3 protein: CASGSGQGIDEQYF

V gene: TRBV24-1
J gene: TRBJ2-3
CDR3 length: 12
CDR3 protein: CATSPPGDTQYF

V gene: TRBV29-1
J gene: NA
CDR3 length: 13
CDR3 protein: CSVEFRRVNEQFF

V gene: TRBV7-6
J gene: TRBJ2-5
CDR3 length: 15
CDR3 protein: CASSFRQGVQETQYF

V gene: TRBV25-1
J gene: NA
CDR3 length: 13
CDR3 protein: CASSAGGGDEQFF

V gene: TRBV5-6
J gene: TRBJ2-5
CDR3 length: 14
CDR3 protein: CASSFLRGQETQYF

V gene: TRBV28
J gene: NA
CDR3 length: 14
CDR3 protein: CASSGTSGTGEQFF

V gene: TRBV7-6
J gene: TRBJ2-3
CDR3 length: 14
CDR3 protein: CASSPRPGGDTQYF

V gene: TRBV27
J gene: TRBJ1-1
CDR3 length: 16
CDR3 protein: CASRKETVDGYTEAFF

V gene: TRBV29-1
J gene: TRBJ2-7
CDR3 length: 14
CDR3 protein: CSVVVWGESYEQYF

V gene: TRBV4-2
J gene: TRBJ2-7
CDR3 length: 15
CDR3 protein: CASSQDSRTDYEQYF

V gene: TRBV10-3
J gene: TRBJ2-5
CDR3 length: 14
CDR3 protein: CAQDRTSGTETQYF

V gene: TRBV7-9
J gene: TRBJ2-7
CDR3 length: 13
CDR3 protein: CASSRDGYYEQYF

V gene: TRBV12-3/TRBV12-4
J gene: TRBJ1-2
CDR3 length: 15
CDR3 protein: CASSFGTGGRYGYTF

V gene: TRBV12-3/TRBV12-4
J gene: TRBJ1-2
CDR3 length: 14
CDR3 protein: CASSFGHRVNGYTF

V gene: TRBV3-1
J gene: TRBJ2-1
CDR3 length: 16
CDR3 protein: CASSQVTLAGNNEQFF

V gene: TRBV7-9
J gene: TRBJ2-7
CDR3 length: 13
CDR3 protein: CASSSNRPYEQYF

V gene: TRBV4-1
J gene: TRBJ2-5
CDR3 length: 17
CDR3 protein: CASSQGNFRGNEETQYF

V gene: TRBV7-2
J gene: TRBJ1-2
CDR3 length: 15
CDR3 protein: CASSQTGTGYYGYTF

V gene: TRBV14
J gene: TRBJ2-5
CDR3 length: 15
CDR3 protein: CASSQLSPGKETQYF

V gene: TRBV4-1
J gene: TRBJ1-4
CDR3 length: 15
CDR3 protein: CASSQGWTGGEKLFF

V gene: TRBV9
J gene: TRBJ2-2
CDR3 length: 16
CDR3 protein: CASSTIAPGDTGELFF

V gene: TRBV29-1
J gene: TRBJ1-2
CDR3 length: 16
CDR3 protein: CSVGVKASLQPYGYTF

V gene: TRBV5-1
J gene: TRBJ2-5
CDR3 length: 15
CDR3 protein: CASSLTAGLGETQYF

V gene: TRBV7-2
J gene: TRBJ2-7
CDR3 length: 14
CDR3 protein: CASSQGAGNNEQYF

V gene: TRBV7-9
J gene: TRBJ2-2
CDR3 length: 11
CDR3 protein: CASSPRGELFF

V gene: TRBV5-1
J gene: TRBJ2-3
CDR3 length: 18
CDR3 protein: CASSLSGNSGRRGDTQYF

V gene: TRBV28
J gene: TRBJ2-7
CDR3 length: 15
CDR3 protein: CASSAAGTASYEQYF

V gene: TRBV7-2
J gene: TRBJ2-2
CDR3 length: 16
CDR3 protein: CASSLAYRANTGELFF

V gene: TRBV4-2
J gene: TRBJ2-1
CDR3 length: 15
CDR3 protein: CASSQVSQGRNEQFF

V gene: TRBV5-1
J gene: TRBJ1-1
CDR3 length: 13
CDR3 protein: CASSLLEGREAFF

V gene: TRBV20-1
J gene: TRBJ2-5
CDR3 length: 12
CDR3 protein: CSAGQLQETQYF

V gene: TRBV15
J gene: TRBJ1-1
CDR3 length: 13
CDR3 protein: CATSRGRGAEAFF

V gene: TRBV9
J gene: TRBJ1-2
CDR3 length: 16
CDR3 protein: CASSGGMRLLNYGYTF

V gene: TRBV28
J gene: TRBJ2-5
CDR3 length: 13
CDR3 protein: CASSPVVVLAQYF

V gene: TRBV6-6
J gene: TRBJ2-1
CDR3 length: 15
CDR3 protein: CASSYGLGMYNEQFF

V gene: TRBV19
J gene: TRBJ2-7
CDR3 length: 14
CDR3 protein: CASSMDGRDYEQYF

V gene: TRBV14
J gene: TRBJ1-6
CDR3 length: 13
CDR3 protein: CASNRGGWSPLHF

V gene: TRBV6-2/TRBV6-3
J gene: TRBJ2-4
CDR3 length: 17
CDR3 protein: CASQPGSGQLAKNIQYF

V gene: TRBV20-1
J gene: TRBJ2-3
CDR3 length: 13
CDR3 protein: CSGGDGATDTQYF

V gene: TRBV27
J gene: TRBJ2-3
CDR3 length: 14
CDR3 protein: CASAIGGNTDTQYF

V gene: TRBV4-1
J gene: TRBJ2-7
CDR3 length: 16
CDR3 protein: CASSQVTGASGDEQYF

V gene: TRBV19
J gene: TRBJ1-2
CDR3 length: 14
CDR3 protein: CASSIEEGNYGYTF

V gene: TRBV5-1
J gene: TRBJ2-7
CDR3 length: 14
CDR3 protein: CASSLGRERNEQYF

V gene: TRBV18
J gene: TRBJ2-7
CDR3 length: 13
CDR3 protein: CASSLGTANEQYF

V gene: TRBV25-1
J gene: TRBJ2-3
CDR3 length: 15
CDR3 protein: CASEGQGAYTDTQYF

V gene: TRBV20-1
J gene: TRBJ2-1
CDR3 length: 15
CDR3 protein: CSASGLAGVYNEQFF

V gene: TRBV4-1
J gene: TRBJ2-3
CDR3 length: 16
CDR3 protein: CAGSQTGGRAPDTQYF

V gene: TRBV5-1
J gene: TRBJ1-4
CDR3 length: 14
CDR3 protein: CASSLDPRVGKLFF

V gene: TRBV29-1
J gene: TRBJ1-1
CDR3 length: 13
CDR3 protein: CSVESEFHTEAFF

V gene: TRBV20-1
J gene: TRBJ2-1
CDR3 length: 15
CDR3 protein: CSAIGLSGAYNEQFF

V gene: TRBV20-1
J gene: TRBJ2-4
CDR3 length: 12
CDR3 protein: CSARPQGNIQYF

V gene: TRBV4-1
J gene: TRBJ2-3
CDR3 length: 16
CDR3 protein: CASSQTGYLGTDTQYF

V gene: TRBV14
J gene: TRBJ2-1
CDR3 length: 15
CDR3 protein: CASSQEGRVYNEQFF